The 27 T cell receptor beta chains given below trace back to one sample, sequenced in a study of PD-L1 blockade in urothelial cancer (dated 2017 in TCRdb). What the time point label conveys for this sample: pretreatment peripheral blood. Receptor libraries were prepared by the immunoSEQ multiplex PCR assay. TCRdb mirrors the immuneACCESS table, restricted to in-frame sequences. Some clones are absent from its copies; in checked studies, under half trace to an unresolved V gene, and the reason for the others is unknown. Present in this sample are 30,000 to 40,000 clones, approximately 80% of which were seen just once. The ten most abundant clones make up about a sixth of the sample. Material: PBMCs, obtained around atezolizumab (anti-PD-L1) treatment. The receptor source for this set is a man aged 60-69 years with urothelial cancer.

The chain links TRBV2 to TRBJ1-1; D is possibly TRBD1 (5 bases). Germline CDR1 is SNHLY and CDR2 is FYNNEI. The CDR3 contains 11 residues. V shed 6 bases and J shed 9 bases, with 11 bases lying between them. Here the CDR3 reads CASSLGVKAFF. CDR3 DNA: TGTGCCAGCAGCCTAGGGGTAAAAGCTTTCTTT.

At least ten counts were recorded for this clone. This chain uses TRBV7-9 with TRBJ2-7, with a possible D match to TRBD2 (5 bases). The CDR3 totals 11 residues. The V end was cut by 6 bases, the J end by 4 bases, with 7 bases between. CDR1 is SEHNR and CDR2 is FQNEAQ in the germline V gene (reference sequence). In nucleotides, the CDR3 is TGTGCCAGCAGTCGGGGATACGAGCAGTACTTC. Translation gives CASSRGYEQYF.

This sequence joins TRBV5-1 and TRBJ2-7; D remains unclear. V dropped 3 bases and J dropped 1 base, with 14 bases sitting between them. The CDR3 is made up of 15 amino acids. From germline, CDR1 is SGHRS and CDR2 YFSETQ. This CDR3 is CASSSGRVPSYEQYF. As DNA, the CDR3 is TGCGCCAGCAGCTCAGGTAGAGTCCCTTCCTACGAGCAGTACTTC.

The gene calls are TRBV5-6 and TRBJ2-6; D is unclear. Germline V gene sequence: CDR1 SGHDT, CDR2 YYEEEE. The CDR3 length is 16 residues. V gave up 4 bases and J gave up 0 bases, with 11 bases separating them. Here the CDR3 reads CASSAIDYSGANVLTF. The CDR3 DNA sequence: TGTGCCAGCAGCGCGATAGATTACTCTGGGGCCAACGTCCTGACTTTC.

This rearrangement joins TRBV5-1 to TRBJ2-3; 7 positions match TRBD2. Trimming took 7 bases from V and 1 from J; bases not matched to a gene: 9. This CDR3 has 15 amino acids. Germline V gene sequence: CDR1 SGHRS, CDR2 YFSETQ. The CDR3 bases are TGCGCCAGCGGCATAGCGGGCCTTGGCACAGATACGCAGTATTTT. It is translated as CASGIAGLGTDTQYF.

The CDR3 reads CASSVQGAGGRDVIQYF. CDR3 bases: TGTGCCAGCAGCGTACAGGGGGCAGGCGGGAGGGATGTCATTCAGTACTTC. V gene TRBV7-2 combines with J gene TRBJ2-4, with D possibly being TRBD1 or TRBD2 (9 bases each). From germline, CDR1 is SGHTA and CDR2 FQGNSA. Trimming took off 5 bases at V and 9 bases at J, with 26 bases between the two ends. The CDR3 extends over 17 amino acids.

This clone was picked up a small number of times. The V call is TRBV6-5, the J call TRBJ2-1; 14 bases agree with TRBD2. CDR3 size: 16 residues. V was pared by 4 bases and J by 7 bases, with 6 bases of the junction left unmatched. Germline V gives CDR1 MNHEY, CDR2 SVGAGI. CDR3 amino acids: CASSSPTSGRANEQFF. The CDR3, as DNA: TGTGCCAGCAGTTCACCGACTAGCGGGAGGGCGAATGAGCAGTTCTTC.

V is TRBV6-6 and J is TRBJ2-5; unclear D gene. The CDR3 length is 14 residues. Germline CDR1 MNHNY, CDR2 SVGAGI (reference sequence). V was cut by 3 bases and J by 1 base, with 9 bases left in between. CDR3 coding DNA: TGTGCCAGCAGTTATCGCCCCGGCCAAGAGACCCAGTACTTC. This gives the protein CASSYRPGQETQYF.

This clone has more than one count but fewer than ten. The rearrangement uses TRBV6-5 and TRBJ2-1, with 10 bases aligning to TRBD2. This CDR3 spans 13 amino acids. The germline gives CDR1 MNHEY, CDR2 SVGAGI. With V trimmed by 8 bases and J by 10 bases, 8 bases remained unmatched. The CDR3 loop reads CASAEREGQEQFF. The CDR3 nucleotides are TGTGCCAGCGCGGAGCGGGAGGGGCAAGAGCAGTTCTTC.

The chain has TRBV6-5 and TRBJ2-7; maybe TRBD2 (6 bases). The germline V and J ends were trimmed by 3 bases and 7 bases, with 7 bases remaining between them. The length of the CDR3 is 11 residues. Germline V lookup: CDR1 MNHEY, CDR2 SVGAGI. DNA of the CDR3: TGTGCCAGCAGTTATGGGAGGGAGCAGTACTTC. It is translated as CASSYGREQYF.

This clone was recorded a few times. This rearrangement joins TRBV15 to TRBJ1-2; TRBD1 is a possible D gene (6 bases). The CDR3 length is 13 residues. Per the germline V gene, CDR1 is LNHNV and CDR2 is YYDKDF (reference sequence). The germline V and J ends were trimmed by 0 bases and 7 bases, with 9 bases remaining between them. DNA for the CDR3: TGTGCCACCAGCAGAGACAGGGGCGGTGGCTACACCTTC. Its protein is CATSRDRGGGYTF.

The chain employs TRBV7-2 and TRBJ2-2, with TRBD1 matching over 7 bases. CDR1 SGHTA and CDR2 FQGNSA come from the germline V gene. The V gene end was trimmed by 4 bases and the J gene end by 2 bases; junction bases not matched to a gene: 4. CDR3 length: 15 residues. In DNA form, the CDR3 reads TGTGCCAGCAGCTCCGAGGGGGCAAACACCGGGGAGCTGTTTTTT. Translated, it gives CASSSEGANTGELFF.

The genes are TRBV6-6 and TRBJ2-2, with D uncertain. The CDR3 extends over 14 amino acids. Germline lookup yields CDR1 MNHNY and CDR2 SVGAGI (reference sequence). V dropped 0 bases and J dropped 7 bases, with 9 bases sitting between them. This chain's CDR3 is CASSYSERVGELFF. The CDR3, as DNA: TGTGCCAGCAGTTACTCGGAGAGAGTCGGGGAGCTGTTTTTT.

V gene TRBV10-3 combines with J gene TRBJ2-3; D not certain. Trimming left V 7 bases short and J 0 bases short, with 11 bases between. This CDR3 is built from 14 residues. The germline V gene encodes CDR1 ENHRY and CDR2 SYGVKD. The CDR3 sequence is CAINWAMSTDTQYF. The CDR3, as DNA: TGTGCCATCAACTGGGCCATGAGCACAGATACGCAGTATTTT.

Of note for this clone: The DNA is left out, because the CDR3 cannot be placed on it with certainty; the CDR3 is given as TCRdb lists it. The rearrangement joins TRBV25-1 to TRBJ1-4; no check of the table's D call, TRBD1, against the DNA was made. CDR1 MGHDK and CDR2 SYGVNS come from the germline V gene. The CDR3 totals 15 residues, both ends included. CDR3 protein: CASSSSDRGDEKLFF.

This rearrangement joins TRBV28 to TRBJ1-5; D call uncertain. Germline CDR1 is MDHEN and CDR2 is SYDVKM. CDR3 size: 15 residues. Trimming removed 8 bases at V and 3 bases at J, with 17 bases between. CDR3 residues: CASGLQFKINQPQHF. DNA for the CDR3: TGTGCCAGCGGGTTACAGTTTAAAATCAATCAGCCCCAGCATTTT.

This clone has a handful of counts. V usage is TRBV19 and J usage is TRBJ1-2, with D hard to call. V dropped 2 bases and J dropped 5 bases, with 12 bases sitting between them. The CDR3 sequence is 14 residues long. Looked up from germline, CDR1 is LNHDA and CDR2 is SQIVND (reference sequence). CDR3 sequence reads: CASSIHRSGYGYTF. The DNA for the CDR3 is TGTGCCAGTAGTATACACAGATCTGGGTATGGCTACACCTTC.

This chain joins TRBV2 and TRBJ2-5, with 11 bases lining up with TRBD1. V gave up 6 bases and J gave up 0 bases; unmatched junction bases: 9. This CDR3 region has 17 residues. Germline CDR1 reads SNHLY; CDR2 reads FYNNEI. The DNA of the CDR3 is TGTGCCAGCAGGGACAGGGGGCGCTTACTCCACCAAGAGACCCAGTACTTC. Amino acid sequence: CASRDRGRLLHQETQYF. The complete variable domain, with remaining parts taken from reference TRBV2 and TRBJ2-5, reads EPEVTQTPSHQVTQMGQEVILRCVPISNHLYFYWYRQILGQKVEFLVSFYNNEISEKSEIFDDQFSVERPDGSNFTLKIRSTKLEDSAMYFCASRDRGRLLHQETQYFGPGTRLLVL.

This chain connects TRBV9 to TRBJ2-1; 8 bases are a match to TRBD2. Germline CDR1 reads SGDLS; CDR2 reads YYNGEE. CDR3 length: 16 residues. V dropped 1 base and J dropped 7; count of bases not matched to a gene: 10. Here the CDR3 DNA reads TGTGCCAGCAGCGTAAAGGGAACTAGCGGAAGAAATGAGCAGTTCTTC. Encoded protein: CASSVKGTSGRNEQFF.

In this sample, this clone turned up once. The V gene is TRBV4-2, the J gene TRBJ2-2; D might be TRBD2 (6 bases). The CDR3 runs 17 residues. The germline V gene encodes CDR1 LGHNA and CDR2 YNFKEQ. V was trimmed by 4 bases and J by 2 bases, leaving 17 bases between them. The CDR3 reads CASSRSGGLTNTGELFF. The CDR3 nucleotides read TGTGCCAGCAGCCGGTCCGGGGGACTCACCAACACCGGGGAGCTGTTTTTT.

This clone was recorded once. The chain joins TRBV6-6 to TRBJ2-5; 10 nucleotides agree with TRBD2. This CDR3 is 15 amino acids long. V lost 2 bases, J lost 5 bases, and 5 bases stayed unmatched. Looked up from germline, CDR1 is MNHNY and CDR2 is SVGAGI (reference sequence). The CDR3 reads CASSYQRGGPETQYF. CDR3 DNA: TGTGCCAGCAGTTACCAGCGGGGGGGGCCGGAGACCCAGTACTTC.

This chain links TRBV6-6 with TRBJ2-7; 10 nucleotides agree with TRBD1. V shed 6 bases and J 9 bases; nucleotides not matched to a gene: 14. Germline-derived CDR1 and CDR2 are MNHNY and SVGAGI (reference sequence). This CDR3 comprises 15 residues. The CDR3 sequence is CASSTGQGENFGQYF. Here the CDR3 DNA reads TGTGCCAGCAGCACTGGACAGGGGGAAAATTTCGGGCAGTACTTC.

The rearrangement uses TRBV9 and TRBJ1-5, with D unclear. CDR3 length: 11 amino acids. CDR1 SGDLS and CDR2 YYNGEE come from the germline V gene. Trimming removed 5 bases at V and 7 bases at J, with 7 bases between. DNA of the CDR3: TGTGCCAGCAGGACTTACCAGCCCCAGCATTTT. This translates into CASRTYQPQHF.

The rearrangement joins TRBV28 to TRBJ1-1; unclear D gene. The germline CDR1 and CDR2 sequences are MDHEN and SYDVKM. This CDR3 is 14 amino acids long. The V gene lost 2 bases and the J gene lost 4 bases, with 11 bases spanning the gap. CDR3 sequence: CASSLGVFGTEAFF. In nucleotides, the CDR3 is TGTGCCAGCAGTTTAGGAGTTTTCGGCACTGAAGCTTTCTTT.

V usage is TRBV11-2 and J usage is TRBJ2-3; 8 positions match TRBD2. The CDR3 is made up of 15 amino acids. With 0 bases clipped from V and 6 bases from J, the junction kept 5 bases outside the gene matches. Germline V lookup: CDR1 SGHAT, CDR2 FQNNGV. CDR3 protein: CASSLEGSGKDTQYF. The CDR3 DNA reads as TGTGCCAGCAGCTTAGAAGGTAGCGGGAAGGATACGCAGTATTTT.

The chain uses TRBV28 and TRBJ1-1, with TRBD1 as a possible D gene (6 bases). Deletions cut 4 bases from V and 2 bases from J, with 14 bases between. The CDR3 consists of 15 residues. Germline V gives CDR1 MDHEN, CDR2 SYDVKM. The CDR3 protein is CASSSPGTPNTEAFF. CDR3 DNA: TGTGCCAGCAGTTCACCAGGGACACCCAACACTGAAGCTTTCTTT.

The chain joins TRBV28 to TRBJ2-5; 7 nucleotides match TRBD1. The CDR3 consists of 14 residues. V was clipped by 6 bases and J by 4 bases; unmatched bases: 8. CDR1 and CDR2 from the germline V gene are MDHEN and SYDVKM. The CDR3 sequence is CASSLGTVGETQYF. CDR3 DNA sequence: TGTGCCAGCAGCTTGGGGACAGTAGGAGAGACCCAGTACTTC.